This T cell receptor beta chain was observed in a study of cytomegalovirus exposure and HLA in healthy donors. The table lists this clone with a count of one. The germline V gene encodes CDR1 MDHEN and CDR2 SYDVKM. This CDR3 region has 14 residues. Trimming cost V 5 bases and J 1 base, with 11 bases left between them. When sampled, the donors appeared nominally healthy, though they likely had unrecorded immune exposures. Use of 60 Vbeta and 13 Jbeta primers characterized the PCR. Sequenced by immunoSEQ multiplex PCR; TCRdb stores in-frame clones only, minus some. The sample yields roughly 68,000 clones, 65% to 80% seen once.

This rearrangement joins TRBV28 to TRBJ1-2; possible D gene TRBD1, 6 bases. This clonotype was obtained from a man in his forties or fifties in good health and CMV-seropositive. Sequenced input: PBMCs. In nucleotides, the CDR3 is TGTGCCAGCAGTCAGGGGCCCTATAACTATGGCTACACCTTC. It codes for CASSQGPYNYGYTF.